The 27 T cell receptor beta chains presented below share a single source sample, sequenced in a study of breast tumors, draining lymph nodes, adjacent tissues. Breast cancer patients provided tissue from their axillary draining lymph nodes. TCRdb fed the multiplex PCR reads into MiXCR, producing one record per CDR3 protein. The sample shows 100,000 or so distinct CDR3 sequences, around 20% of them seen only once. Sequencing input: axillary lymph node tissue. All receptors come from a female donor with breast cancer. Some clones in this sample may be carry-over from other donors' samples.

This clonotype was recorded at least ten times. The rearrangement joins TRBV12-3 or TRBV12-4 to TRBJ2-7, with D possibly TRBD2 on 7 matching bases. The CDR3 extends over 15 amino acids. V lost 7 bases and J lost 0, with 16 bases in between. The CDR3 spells CASTTMGGASYEQYF. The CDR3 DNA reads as TGTGCCAGCACCACGATGGGGGGGGCCTCCTACGAGCAGTACTTC.

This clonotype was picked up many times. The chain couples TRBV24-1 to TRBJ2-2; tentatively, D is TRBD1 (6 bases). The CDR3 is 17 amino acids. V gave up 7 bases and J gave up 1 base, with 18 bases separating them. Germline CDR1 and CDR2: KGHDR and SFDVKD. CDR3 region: CATSHKTGSLNTGELFF. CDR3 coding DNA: TGTGCCACCAGCCATAAGACAGGCTCCTTGAACACCGGGGAGCTGTTTTTT.

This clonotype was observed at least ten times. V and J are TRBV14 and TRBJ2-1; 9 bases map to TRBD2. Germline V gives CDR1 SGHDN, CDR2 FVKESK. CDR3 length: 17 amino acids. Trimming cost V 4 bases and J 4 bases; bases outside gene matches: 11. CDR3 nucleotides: TGTGCCAGCAGCCCTATCACCGGGACTAGCAGATACAATGAGCAGTTCTTC. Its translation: CASSPITGTSRYNEQFF.

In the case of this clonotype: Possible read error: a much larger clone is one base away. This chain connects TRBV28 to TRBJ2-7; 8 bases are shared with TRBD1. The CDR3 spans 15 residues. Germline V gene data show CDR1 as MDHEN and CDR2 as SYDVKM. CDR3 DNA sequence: TGTGCCAGCAGACCGTCAGGGGGCTCCGGCTACGATCAGTACTTC. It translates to CASRPSGGSGYDQYF.

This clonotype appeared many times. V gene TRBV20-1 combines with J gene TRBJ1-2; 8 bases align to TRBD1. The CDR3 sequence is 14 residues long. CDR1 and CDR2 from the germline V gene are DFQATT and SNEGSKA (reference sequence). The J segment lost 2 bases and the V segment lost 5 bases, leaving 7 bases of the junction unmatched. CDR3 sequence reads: CSASRTGRNYGYTF. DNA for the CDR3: TGCAGTGCTTCTCGGACAGGGAGGAACTATGGCTACACCTTC.

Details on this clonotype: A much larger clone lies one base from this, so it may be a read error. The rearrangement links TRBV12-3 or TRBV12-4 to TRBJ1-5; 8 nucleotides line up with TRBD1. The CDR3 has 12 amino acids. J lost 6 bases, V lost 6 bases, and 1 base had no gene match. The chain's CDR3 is CASRTGVQPQHF. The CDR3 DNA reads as TGTGCCAGCAGGACAGGGGTTCAGCCCCAGCATTTT.

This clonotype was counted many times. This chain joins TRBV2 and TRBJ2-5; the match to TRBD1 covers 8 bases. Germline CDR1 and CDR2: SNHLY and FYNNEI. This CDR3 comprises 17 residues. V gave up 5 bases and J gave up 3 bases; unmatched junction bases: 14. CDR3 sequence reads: CASSWKSQGGWEETQYF. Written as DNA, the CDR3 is TGTGCCAGCAGTTGGAAGTCACAGGGGGGTTGGGAAGAGACCCAGTACTTC.

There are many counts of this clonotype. The CDR3 here is CASSPVVGFRNEQYF. The CDR3 bases are TGCGCCAGCAGCCCGGTGGTAGGGTTCCGCAACGAGCAGTACTTC. The rearrangement links TRBV5-1 to TRBJ2-7, with D hard to call. Trimming cost V 4 bases and J 5 bases, with 19 bases left between them. The CDR3 loop spans 15 amino acids. The germline V gene has CDR1 SGHRS and CDR2 YFSETQ.

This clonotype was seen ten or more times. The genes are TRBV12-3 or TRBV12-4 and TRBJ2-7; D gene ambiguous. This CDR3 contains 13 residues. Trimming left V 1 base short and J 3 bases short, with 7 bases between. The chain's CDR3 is CASSLDRNYEQYF. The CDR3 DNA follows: TGTGCCAGCAGTTTAGACAGAAACTACGAGCAGTACTTC.

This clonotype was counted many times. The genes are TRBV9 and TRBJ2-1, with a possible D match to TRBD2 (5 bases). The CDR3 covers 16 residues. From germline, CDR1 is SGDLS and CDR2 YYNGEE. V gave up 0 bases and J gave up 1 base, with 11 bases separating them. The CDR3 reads CASSVVGSGSYNEQFF. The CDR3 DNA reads TGTGCCAGCAGCGTAGTAGGCAGCGGTTCCTACAATGAGCAGTTCTTC.

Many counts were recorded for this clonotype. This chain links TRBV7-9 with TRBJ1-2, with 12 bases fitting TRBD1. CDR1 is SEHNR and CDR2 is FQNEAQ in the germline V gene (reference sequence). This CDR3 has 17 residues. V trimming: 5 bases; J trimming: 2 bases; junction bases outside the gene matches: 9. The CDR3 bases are TGTGCCAGCAGCACAAACACCGGGACAGGGGGCAACTATGGCTACACCTTC. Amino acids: CASSTNTGTGGNYGYTF.

The CDR3 loop is CASSLVGWRNTEAFF. The CDR3 DNA reads as TGTGCCAGCAGCTTAGTCGGATGGCGGAACACTGAAGCTTTCTTT. The rearrangement joins TRBV7-8 to TRBJ1-1; D not resolved. The V and J ends lost 1 base and 1 base respectively, with 10 bases between them. The CDR3 is 15 residues long. Germline V lookup: CDR1 SGHVS, CDR2 FQNEAQ.

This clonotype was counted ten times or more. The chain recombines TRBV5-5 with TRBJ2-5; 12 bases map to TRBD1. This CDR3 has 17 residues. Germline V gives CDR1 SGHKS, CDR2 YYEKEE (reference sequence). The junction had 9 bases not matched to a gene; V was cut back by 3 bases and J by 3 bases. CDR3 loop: CASSWGQGARLKETQYF. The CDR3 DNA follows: TGTGCCAGCAGCTGGGGACAGGGGGCGCGTCTGAAAGAGACCCAGTACTTC.

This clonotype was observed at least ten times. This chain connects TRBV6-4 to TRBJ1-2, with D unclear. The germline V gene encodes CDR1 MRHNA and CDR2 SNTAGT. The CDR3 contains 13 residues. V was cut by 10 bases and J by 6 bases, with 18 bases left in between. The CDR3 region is CATNSGTKHGYTF. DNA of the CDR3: TGTGCCACCAACAGCGGAACCAAGCATGGCTACACCTTC.

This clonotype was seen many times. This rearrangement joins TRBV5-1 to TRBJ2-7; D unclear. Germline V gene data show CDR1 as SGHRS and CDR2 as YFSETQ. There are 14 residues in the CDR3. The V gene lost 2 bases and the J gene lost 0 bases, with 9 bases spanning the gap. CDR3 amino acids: CASSFTRTSYEQYF. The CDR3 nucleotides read TGCGCCAGCAGCTTTACTCGGACCTCCTACGAGCAGTACTTC.

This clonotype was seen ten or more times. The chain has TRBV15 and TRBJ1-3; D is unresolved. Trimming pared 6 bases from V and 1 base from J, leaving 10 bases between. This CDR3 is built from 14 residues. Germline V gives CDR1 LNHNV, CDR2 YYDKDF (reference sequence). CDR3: CATREDVSGNTIYF. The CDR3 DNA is TGTGCCACCAGGGAGGATGTTTCTGGAAACACCATATATTTT.

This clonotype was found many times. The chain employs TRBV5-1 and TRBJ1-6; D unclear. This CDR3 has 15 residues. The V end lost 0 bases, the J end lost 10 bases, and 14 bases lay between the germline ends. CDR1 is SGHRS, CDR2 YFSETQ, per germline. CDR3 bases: TGCGCCAGCAGCTTGGCCTTGAAAGGGTTATCACCCCTCCACTTT. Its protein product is CASSLALKGLSPLHF.

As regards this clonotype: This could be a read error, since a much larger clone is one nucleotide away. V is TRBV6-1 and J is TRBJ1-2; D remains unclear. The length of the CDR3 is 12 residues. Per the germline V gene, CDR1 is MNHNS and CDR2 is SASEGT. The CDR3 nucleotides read TGTGCCGGCAGTTTGCCCCTCCCTGGCTACACCTTC. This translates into CAGSLPLPGYTF.

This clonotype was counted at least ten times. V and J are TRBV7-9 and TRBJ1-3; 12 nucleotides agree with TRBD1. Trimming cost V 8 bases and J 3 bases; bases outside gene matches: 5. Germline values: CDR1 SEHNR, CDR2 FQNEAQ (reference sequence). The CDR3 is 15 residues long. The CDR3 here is CASGGTGGDGNTIYF. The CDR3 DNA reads TGTGCCAGCGGGGGGACAGGGGGCGATGGAAACACCATATATTTT.

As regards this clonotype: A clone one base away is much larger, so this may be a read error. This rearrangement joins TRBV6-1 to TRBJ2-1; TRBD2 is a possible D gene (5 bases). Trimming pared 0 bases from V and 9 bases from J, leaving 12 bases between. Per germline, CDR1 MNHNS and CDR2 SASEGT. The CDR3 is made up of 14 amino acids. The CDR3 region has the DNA TGTGCCAGCAGTGAAGCGGTAGCGACTGGTGAGCAGTTCTTC. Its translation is CASSEAVATGEQFF.

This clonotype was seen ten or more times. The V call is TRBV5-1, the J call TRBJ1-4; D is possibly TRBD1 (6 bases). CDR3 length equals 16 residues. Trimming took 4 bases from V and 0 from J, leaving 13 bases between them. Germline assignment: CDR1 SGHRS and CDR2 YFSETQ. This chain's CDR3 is CASSRTAETTNEKLFF. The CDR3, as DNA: TGCGCCAGCAGCAGGACAGCGGAAACAACTAATGAAAAACTGTTTTTT. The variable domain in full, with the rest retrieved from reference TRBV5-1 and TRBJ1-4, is KAGVTQTPRYLIKTRGQQVTLSCSPISGHRSVSWYQQTPGQGLQFLFEYFSETQRNKGNFPGRFSGRQFSNSRSEMNVSTLELGDSALYLCASSRTAETTNEKLFFGSGTQLSVL.

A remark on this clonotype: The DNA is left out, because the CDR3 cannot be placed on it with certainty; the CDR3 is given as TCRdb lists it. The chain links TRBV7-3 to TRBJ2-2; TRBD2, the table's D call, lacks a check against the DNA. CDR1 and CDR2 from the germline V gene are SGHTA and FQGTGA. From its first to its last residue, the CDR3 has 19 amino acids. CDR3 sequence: CASSRETGGLHLRFGELFF.

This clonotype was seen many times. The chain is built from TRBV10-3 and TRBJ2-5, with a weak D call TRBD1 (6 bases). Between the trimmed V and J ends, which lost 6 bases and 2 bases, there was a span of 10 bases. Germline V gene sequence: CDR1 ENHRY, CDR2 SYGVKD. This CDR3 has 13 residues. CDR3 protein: CAIRDSLQETQYF. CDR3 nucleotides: TGTGCCATCAGGGACAGCCTACAAGAGACCCAGTACTTC.

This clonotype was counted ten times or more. CDR3 in amino acids: CASSPPGHEQYF. CDR3 nucleotide sequence: TGTGCCAGCAGCCCTCCGGGACATGAGCAGTACTTC. This sequence joins TRBV11-2 and TRBJ2-7; tentative D call: TRBD1 (6 bases). Germline V gene lookup returns CDR1 SGHAT and CDR2 FQNNGV. The V gene lost 5 bases and the J gene lost 7 bases, with 12 bases spanning the gap. CDR3 length equals 12 residues.

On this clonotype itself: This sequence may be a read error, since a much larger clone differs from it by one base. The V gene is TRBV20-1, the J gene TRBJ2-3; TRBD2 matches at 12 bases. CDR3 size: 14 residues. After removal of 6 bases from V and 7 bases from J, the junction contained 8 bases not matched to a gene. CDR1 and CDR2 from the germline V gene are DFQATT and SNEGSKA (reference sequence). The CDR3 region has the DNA TGCAGTGCCAAACTAGCGGGGGGAGCCAATACGCAGTATTTT. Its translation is CSAKLAGGANTQYF.

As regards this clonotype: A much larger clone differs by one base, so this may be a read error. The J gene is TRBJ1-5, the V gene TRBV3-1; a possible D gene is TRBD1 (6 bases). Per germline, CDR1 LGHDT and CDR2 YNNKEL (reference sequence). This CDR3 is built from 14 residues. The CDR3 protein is CASSPGQSNRPQHF. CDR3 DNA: TGTGCCAGCAGCCCCGGACAGAGCAATCGGCCCCAGCATTTT.

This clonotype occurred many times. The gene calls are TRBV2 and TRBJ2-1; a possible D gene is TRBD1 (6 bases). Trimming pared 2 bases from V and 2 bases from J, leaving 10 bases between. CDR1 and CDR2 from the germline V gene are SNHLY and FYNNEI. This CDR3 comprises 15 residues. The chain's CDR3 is CASSENREAYNEQFF. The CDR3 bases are TGTGCCAGCAGTGAAAACAGGGAAGCCTACAATGAGCAGTTCTTC.